This record covers a single T cell receptor (beta chain). This record belongs to a study of blood T cell repertoires in COVID-19. On the study more broadly: There were acute and convalescent COVID-19 samples, and they came from the United States, Italy and Spain. In each case, the material was cDNA or gDNA derived from T cells, B-cell-depleted T cells, or PBMCs.

Authors' analysis steps: The assay estimated nucleated cells by amplifying reference gene primers. The table came from immunoSEQ multiplex PCR; TCRdb's copy has only in-frame clones and leaves some out. That table is the source of V, J and clone size, and D and trimming were worked out from the DNA. The table includes about 150,000 clones, approximately 86% detected once. The clonotype originates from a woman between 65 and 79 years old with acute or convalescent COVID-19. The sequencing sample was made of peripheral blood.

The DNA for the CDR3 is TGTGCCAGCTCATACGACAGGAATCAGCCCCAGCATTTT. Translating it yields CASSYDRNQPQHF. The rearrangement uses TRBV18 and TRBJ1-5; a possible D gene is TRBD1 (6 bases). The germline gives CDR1 KGHSH, CDR2 LQKENI. Trimming took off 5 bases at V and 4 bases at J, with 9 bases between the two ends. The CDR3 loop spans 13 amino acids.